A single sample gave rise to the 25 T cell receptor beta chains below, sequenced in a study of blood T cells in healthy people across ages. Combining a sample-barcoded 5' primer with a J-beta primer mix, a second PCR ran for 7 to 11 cycles. TCRdb re-derived calls from the 5' RACE reads in MiXCR, one entry per CDR3 protein. The repertoire holds about 1.7 million distinct CDR3 sequences, with 28% as singletons. The sample comprised blood. The receptors come from a woman under 40 in good health.

This clonotype was found a few times. A junction boundary mismatches the germline segment, possibly from a read error. V gene TRBV5-1 combines with J gene TRBJ1-3; a weak D match, TRBD1 (5 bases). There are 14 residues in the CDR3. CDR1 SGHRS and CDR2 YFSETQ come from the germline V gene. CDR3 in DNA: TGTGCCAGCAGCCCAGGGTACTCTGGAAACACCATATATTTT. Translating it yields CASSPGYSGNTIYF.

The DNA of the CDR3 is TGTGCCAGCAGCCAAGTGGATCTAGCGGGGGGGCTACTCACAGATACGCAGTATTTT. Translation gives CASSQVDLAGGLLTDTQYF. V gene TRBV4-2 combines with J gene TRBJ2-3; 12 bases agree with TRBD2. The CDR3 loop spans 19 amino acids. The V and J ends lost 1 base and 2 bases, in that order; junction bases with no gene match: 10. Germline V gene data show CDR1 as LGHNA and CDR2 as YNFKEQ.

This chain uses TRBV9 with TRBJ2-1, with TRBD2 as a possible D gene (5 bases). With 5 bases removed from V and 5 bases from J, the gap between germline ends came to 14 bases. The CDR3 has 14 residues. CDR1 and CDR2 (germline): SGDLS, YYNGEE. The chain's CDR3 is CASRPGKPHNEQFF. The DNA of the CDR3 is TGTGCCAGCAGACCGGGAAAACCCCACAATGAGCAGTTCTTC.

This rearrangement joins TRBV7-2 to TRBJ1-5; D is undetermined. Trimming shortened V by 4 bases and J by 9 bases, and 13 bases separated the two germline ends. This CDR3 has 13 amino acids. The germline gives CDR1 SGHTA, CDR2 FQGNSA. The CDR3 spells CASSSSVDRPQHF. The DNA of the CDR3 is TGTGCCAGCAGCTCCTCCGTTGACCGGCCCCAGCATTTT.

This clonotype was observed a few times. The chain's CDR3 is CASSQTPGSVYGYTF. The CDR3 DNA reads as TGTGCCAGCAGTCAAACACCAGGGTCGGTCTATGGCTACACCTTC. The chain uses TRBV27 and TRBJ1-2, with D possibly being TRBD1 (5 bases). In germline, CDR1 is MNHEY, CDR2 SMNVEV (reference sequence). CDR3 length: 15 residues. Trimming pared 5 bases from V and 4 bases from J, leaving 17 bases between.

This clonotype was counted at least ten times. The gene calls are TRBV20-1 and TRBJ2-7, with 8 bases aligning to TRBD2. The CDR3 is 16 residues long. V lost 0 bases to trimming and J lost 1 base; unmatched junction nucleotides: 8. Germline V gives CDR1 DFQATT, CDR2 SNEGSKA (reference sequence). CDR3 nucleotides: TGCAGTGCTAGAGATACGCGGGGGGCGATATCCTACGAGCAGTACTTC. It codes for CSARDTRGAISYEQYF.

The gene calls are TRBV29-1 and TRBJ2-1; a possible D gene is TRBD1 (5 bases). The CDR3 spans 12 residues. Per the germline V gene, CDR1 is SQVTM and CDR2 is ANQGSEA. With 2 bases removed from V and 5 bases from J, the gap between germline ends came to 7 bases. CDR3 sequence: CSVEPTDNEQFF. The CDR3 DNA reads as TGCAGCGTTGAACCGACAGACAATGAGCAGTTCTTC.

Ten or more counts support this clonotype. CDR3: CSARGQGNSYEQYF. For the CDR3, the DNA is TGCAGTGCTAGAGGGCAGGGGAACTCCTACGAGCAGTACTTC. The chain uses TRBV20-1 and TRBJ2-7, with D perhaps TRBD1 (6 bases). The CDR3 is 14 amino acids. V lost 1 base and J lost 0, with 10 bases in between. Germline-derived CDR1 and CDR2 are DFQATT and SNEGSKA (reference sequence).

This clonotype has more than one count but fewer than ten. The chain recombines TRBV12-3 or TRBV12-4 with TRBJ2-1; D is ambiguous. This CDR3 contains 17 residues. V gave up 1 base and J gave up 12 bases, with 25 bases separating them. CDR3 protein: CASSLVPPPGPQYGQFF. The CDR3 coding sequence is TGTGCCAGCAGTTTAGTCCCACCTCCGGGCCCCCAGTATGGGCAGTTCTTC.

This clonotype came up many times. V gene TRBV25-1 combines with J gene TRBJ2-5; 7 nucleotides agree with TRBD1. Trimming removed 0 bases from V and 1 base from J; junction bases left unmatched: 2. CDR1 and CDR2 from the germline V gene are MGHDK and SYGVNS. The CDR3 sequence is 15 residues long. The CDR3 protein is CASSEYGTAQETQYF. The CDR3 DNA sequence: TGTGCCAGCAGTGAATATGGGACAGCCCAAGAGACCCAGTACTTC.

This clonotype was observed a handful of times. The chain employs TRBV29-1 and TRBJ1-1; D call uncertain. V was shortened by 1 base and J by 3 bases, with 9 bases between the two germline ends. Germline values: CDR1 SQVTM, CDR2 ANQGSEA. The CDR3 loop spans 13 amino acids. The CDR3 here is CSVEVRSDTEAFF. Written as DNA, the CDR3 is TGCAGCGTTGAAGTACGGTCGGACACTGAAGCTTTCTTT.

The chain links TRBV11-2 to TRBJ2-1, with 8 positions matching TRBD1. This CDR3 comprises 16 residues. The V gene's germline CDR1 is SGHAT and CDR2 FQNNGV. V lost 0 bases to trimming and J lost 10 bases; unmatched junction nucleotides: 11. Here the CDR3 reads CASSLDRGQGDGEQFF. CDR3 sequence (DNA): TGTGCCAGCAGCTTAGATCGAGGACAGGGAGATGGGGAGCAGTTCTTC.

The chain is built from TRBV28 and TRBJ2-2; TRBD2 is a possible D gene (5 bases). In germline, CDR1 is MDHEN, CDR2 SYDVKM. There are 15 residues in the CDR3. V was cut by 7 bases and J by 0 bases, with 12 bases left in between. The CDR3 coding sequence is TGTGCCAGCACCCACCCCGGGGCGAACACCGGGGAGCTGTTTTTT. Amino acid sequence: CASTHPGANTGELFF.

This clonotype was counted many times. V is TRBV4-1 and J is TRBJ2-4; D might be TRBD2 (5 bases). CDR1 is MGHRA, CDR2 YSYEKL, per germline. The CDR3 has 20 residues. Trimming took off 5 bases at V and 3 bases at J, with 29 bases between the two ends. CDR3 in amino acids: CASSDGVGGANRKSKNIQYF. CDR3 nucleotides: TGCGCCAGCAGCGACGGGGTCGGTGGAGCTAACAGAAAAAGCAAAAACATTCAGTACTTC.

This chain uses TRBV15 with TRBJ1-2, with D tentatively TRBD1 (6 bases). Germline V CDR1 and CDR2: LNHNV, YYDKDF (reference sequence). The V and J ends lost 6 bases and 6 bases respectively, with 11 bases between them. This CDR3 has 12 residues. The DNA for the CDR3 is TGTGCCACCAGTCACAACAGGGATGGCTACACCTTC. It yields the protein CATSHNRDGYTF.

This clonotype was picked up a small number of times. The J gene is TRBJ1-1, the V gene TRBV12-3 or TRBV12-4; no clear D. V gave up 6 bases and J gave up 0 bases, with 5 bases separating them. The CDR3 runs 12 residues. CDR3 protein: CASRNMNTEAFF. CDR3 DNA: TGTGCCAGCAGGAACATGAACACTGAAGCTTTCTTT.

In its sample, this clonotype was seen many times. This rearrangement joins TRBV12-3 or TRBV12-4 to TRBJ2-3; D is ambiguous. There are 15 residues in the CDR3. V was clipped by 5 bases and J by 1 base, with 13 bases between them. CDR3 region: CASSPDVPRTDTQYF. DNA of the CDR3: TGTGCCAGCAGTCCGGACGTCCCCCGCACAGATACGCAGTATTTT.

Only a few counts were recorded for this clonotype. The gene calls are TRBV18 and TRBJ1-2, with D uncertain. The CDR3 extends over 12 amino acids. The V end was cut by 2 bases, the J end by 9 bases, with 10 bases between. Germline values: CDR1 KGHSH, CDR2 LQKENI. CDR3 in amino acids: CASSPGELRYTF. CDR3 DNA: TGTGCCAGCTCACCAGGGGAGCTACGCTACACCTTC.

This clonotype was detected a few times. V gene TRBV20-1 combines with J gene TRBJ1-3, with 7 bases identical to TRBD1. Germline CDR1 is DFQATT and CDR2 is SNEGSKA (reference sequence). This CDR3 comprises 14 residues. V was pared by 6 bases and J by 11 bases, with 16 bases of the junction left unmatched. The CDR3, as DNA: TGCAGTGCCCATCACCGGGACAGAGGGAACGCCATATATTTT. Its translation is CSAHHRDRGNAIYF.

This clonotype has more than one count but fewer than ten. J is TRBJ1-2 and V is TRBV29-1; TRBD1 might be the D (6 bases). Looked up from germline, CDR1 is SQVTM and CDR2 is ANQGSEA. The CDR3 loop spans 13 amino acids. V was clipped by 7 bases and J by 5 bases, with 17 bases between them. CDR3 coding DNA: TGCAGCGCTGACAGGTGGCCTTTTTATGGCTACACCTTC. Translating it yields CSADRWPFYGYTF.

In its sample, this clonotype was seen a few times. In DNA form, the CDR3 reads TGCAGTGCTAGCCCCGTACAGGGTCGGAACGAGCAGTACTTC. Its protein is CSASPVQGRNEQYF. The chain is built from TRBV20-1 and TRBJ2-7; D might be TRBD1 (6 bases). V was cut by 3 bases and J by 5 bases, with 17 bases left in between. Germline CDR1 DFQATT, CDR2 SNEGSKA (reference sequence). The CDR3 covers 14 residues.

This clonotype appeared a few times. The CDR3 coding sequence is TGTGCCAGCAGCTTACGTCTGAGGGACACCGGGGAGCTGTTTTTT. Translated: CASSLRLRDTGELFF. This chain connects TRBV7-3 to TRBJ2-2, with TRBD2 as a possible D gene (5 bases). Germline V gene data show CDR1 as SGHTA and CDR2 as FQGTGA. The CDR3 totals 15 residues. V was clipped by 2 bases and J by 3 bases, with 10 bases between them.

Only a few counts were recorded for this clonotype. This chain links TRBV11-2 with TRBJ1-2; 7 nucleotides agree with TRBD1. V shed 5 bases and J 7 bases; nucleotides not matched to a gene: 10. Germline CDR1 and CDR2: SGHAT and FQNNGV. This CDR3 comprises 14 residues. The DNA of the CDR3 is TGTGCCAGCAGCCTTAGTAGGGCAGGGGGTGGCTACACCTTC. Its translation is CASSLSRAGGGYTF.

Comment on this clonotype: The junction departs from germline at one end; a sequencing error may be responsible. This chain links TRBV12-3 or TRBV12-4 with TRBJ2-3; 11 nucleotides align to TRBD1. The CDR3 is 15 amino acids. The CDR3 sequence: CASSRDRGVADAQYF. The CDR3 nucleotides are TGTGCCAGCAGCCGGGACAGGGGGGTGGCAGATGCGCAGTATTTT.

This sequence joins TRBV20-1 and TRBJ1-1; 9 bases are a match to TRBD1. The V segment lost 5 bases and the J segment 10 bases; nucleotides outside the gene matches: 14. Germline V gene data show CDR1 as DFQATT and CDR2 as SNEGSKA (reference sequence). CDR3 length equals 14 residues. CDR3 sequence (DNA): TGCAGTGCTTATAACAACCCGGGACAGGGTGCAGCTTTCTTT. The encoded protein is CSAYNNPGQGAAFF.